These 3 T cell receptor beta chains were sequenced from one sample in a study of T cell changes during pregnancy in multiple sclerosis. Clones were read by immunoSEQ multiplex PCR, and TCRdb kept only the in-frame ones, dropping some. This sample has about 110,000 clones; less than 95% occur once, and the top ten carry roughly 1.6%. The sequencing here drew on peripheral blood, taken before pregnancy. The origin of the receptors is a female donor with multiple sclerosis, enrolled in a pregnancy study.

The chain is built from TRBV5-1 and TRBJ2-1; 8 nucleotides match TRBD1. The V segment lost 3 bases and the J segment 3 bases; nucleotides outside the gene matches: 23. CDR1 and CDR2 (germline): SGHRS, YFSETQ. This CDR3 comprises 21 residues. CDR3 sequence reads: CASSSPPLPARGPQDYNEQFF. The CDR3 nucleotides read TGCGCCAGCAGCTCCCCCCCTTTACCGGCCAGGGGGCCCCAGGACTACAATGAGCAGTTCTTC.

The V call is TRBV28, the J call TRBJ2-7; no definite D call. V lost 4 bases and J lost 2, with 18 bases in between. The CDR3 is 16 residues long. Germline CDR1 reads MDHEN; CDR2 reads SYDVKM. CDR3 in amino acids: CASSSPPTTGTYEQYF. As DNA, the CDR3 is TGTGCCAGCAGTTCCCCTCCTACGACGGGTACCTACGAGCAGTACTTC.

The chain is built from TRBV2 and TRBJ2-1; 13 nucleotides match TRBD2. CDR3 size: 16 residues. V gave up 4 bases and J gave up 6 bases; unmatched junction bases: 6. Germline loops: CDR1 SNHLY, CDR2 FYNNEI. CDR3 sequence (DNA): TGTGCCAGCAGTGCACCAACTAGCGGGGGGGGCAATGAGCAGTTCTTC. This encodes CASSAPTSGGGNEQFF. The full variable domain, rest sourced from reference TRBV2 and TRBJ2-1, is EPEVTQTPSHQVTQMGQEVILRCVPISNHLYFYWYRQILGQKVEFLVSFYNNEISEKSEIFDDQFSVERPDGSNFTLKIRSTKLEDSAMYFCASSAPTSGGGNEQFFGPGTRLTVL.